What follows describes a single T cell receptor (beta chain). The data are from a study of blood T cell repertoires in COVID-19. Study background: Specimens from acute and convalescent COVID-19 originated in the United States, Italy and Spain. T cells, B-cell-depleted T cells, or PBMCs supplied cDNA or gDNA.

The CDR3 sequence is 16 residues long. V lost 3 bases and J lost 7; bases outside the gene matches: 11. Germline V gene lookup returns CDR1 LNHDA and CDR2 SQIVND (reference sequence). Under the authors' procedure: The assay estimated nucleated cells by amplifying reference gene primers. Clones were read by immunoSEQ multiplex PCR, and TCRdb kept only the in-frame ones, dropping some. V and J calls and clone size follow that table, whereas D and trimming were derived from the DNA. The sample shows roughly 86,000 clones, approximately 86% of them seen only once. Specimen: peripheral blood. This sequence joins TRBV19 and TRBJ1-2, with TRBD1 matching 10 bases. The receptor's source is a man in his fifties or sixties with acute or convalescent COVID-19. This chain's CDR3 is CASSMAPGQGVIGYTF. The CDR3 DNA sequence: TGTGCCAGTAGTATGGCTCCAGGACAGGGGGTTATTGGCTACACCTTC.